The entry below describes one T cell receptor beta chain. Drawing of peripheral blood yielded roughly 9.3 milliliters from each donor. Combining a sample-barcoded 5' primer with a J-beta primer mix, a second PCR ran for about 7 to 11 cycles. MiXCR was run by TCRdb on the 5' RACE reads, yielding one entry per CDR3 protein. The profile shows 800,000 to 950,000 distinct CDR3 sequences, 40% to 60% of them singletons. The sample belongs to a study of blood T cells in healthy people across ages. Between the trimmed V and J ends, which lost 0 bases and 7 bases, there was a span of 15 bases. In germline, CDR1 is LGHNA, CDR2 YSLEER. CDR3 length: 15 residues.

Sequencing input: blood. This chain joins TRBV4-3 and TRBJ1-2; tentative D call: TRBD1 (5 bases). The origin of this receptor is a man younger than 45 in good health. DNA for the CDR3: TGCGCCAGCAGCCAAGAACCCCACCTGGGGCCTGGCTACACCTTC. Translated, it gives CASSQEPHLGPGYTF.